The 17 T cell receptor beta chains below come from one sample, sequenced in a study of CD8 T cells in Susac syndrome. RNA in amounts of roughly 0.5 to 1 ug was reverse transcribed with random hexamers. TCRdb redid the calling of the immunoSEQ multiplex PCR reads with MiXCR, one entry per CDR3 protein. The data hold about 300,000 distinct CDR3 sequences, with 70% to 90% observed a single time. Sequencing was carried out using CD8+ T cells from PBMCs. These TCRs come from a human donor with multiple sclerosis.

This chain uses TRBV12-3 or TRBV12-4 with TRBJ1-1, with a tentative D call TRBD1 (5 bases). The CDR3 length is 14 residues. The germline V and J ends were trimmed by 7 bases and 0 bases, with 12 bases remaining between them. CDR3 in DNA: TGTGCCAGCACCTCGGGACCCCTGAACACTGAAGCTTTCTTT. Its translation: CASTSGPLNTEAFF.

V usage is TRBV6-5 and J usage is TRBJ1-2; D ambiguous. The CDR3 loop spans 12 amino acids. Germline V CDR1 and CDR2: MNHEY, SVGAGI. V was clipped by 2 bases and J by 2 bases, with 3 bases between them. CDR3 amino acids: CASSYGNYGYTF. CDR3 nucleotides: TGTGCCAGCAGTTACGGGAACTATGGCTACACCTTC.

The chain carries TRBV30 and TRBJ2-2; D is unclear. Trimming cost V 2 bases and J 2 bases, with 3 bases left between them. There are 12 residues in the CDR3. The germline gives CDR1 GTSNPN, CDR2 SVGIG (reference sequence). This CDR3 reads CAWSQNTGELFF. The CDR3 region has the DNA TGTGCCTGGAGTCAAAACACCGGGGAGCTGTTTTTT.

V gene TRBV6-2 or TRBV6-3 combines with J gene TRBJ2-7; maybe TRBD1 (5 bases). Germline lookup yields CDR1 MNHEY and CDR2 SVGEGT. The CDR3 consists of 11 residues. V was clipped by 8 bases and J by 2 bases, with 7 bases between them. The CDR3 nucleotides are TGTGCCAGCGGACATACCTACGAGCAGTACTTC. Translating it yields CASGHTYEQYF.

There are a few counts of this clonotype. An end of the junction does not agree with germline; a read error may underlie this. The V gene is TRBV5-4, the J gene TRBJ1-3, with a tentative D call TRBD1 (6 bases). Looked up from germline, CDR1 is SGHNT and CDR2 is YYREEE (reference sequence). There are 14 residues in the CDR3. The CDR3 bases are TGTGCCAGCAGTTTGGGGGGCTCAGGAAACACCATATATTTT. Protein: CASSLGGSGNTIYF.

This chain links TRBV4-3 with TRBJ2-7, with 8 bases identical to TRBD1. The V segment lost 4 bases and the J segment 3 bases; nucleotides outside the gene matches: 5. Germline CDR1 reads LGHNA; CDR2 reads YSLEER. This CDR3 comprises 14 residues. The CDR3 loop is CASSPRQGHYEQYF. The CDR3 region has the DNA TGCGCCAGCAGCCCAAGACAGGGGCACTACGAGCAGTACTTC.

The V call is TRBV19, the J call TRBJ1-5; no definite D call. Looked up from germline, CDR1 is LNHDA and CDR2 is SQIVND (reference sequence). The CDR3 runs 14 residues. With 3 bases removed from V and 5 bases from J, the gap between germline ends came to 11 bases. The CDR3 DNA is TGTGCCAGTAGTATTACGGCGCAGGATCAGCCCCAGCATTTT. Protein product: CASSITAQDQPQHF. Filled out from reference TRBV19 and TRBJ1-5, the complete variable domain reads DGGITQSPKYLFRKEGQNVTLSCEQNLNHDAMYWYRQDPGQGLRLIYYSQIVNDFQKGDIAEGYSVSREKKESFPLTVTSAQKNPTAFYLCASSITAQDQPQHFGDGTRLSIL.

This CDR3 reads CASSSRTGGPYEQYF. The CDR3 nucleotides are TGTGCCAGCAGCTCGCGGACAGGGGGCCCCTACGAGCAGTACTTC. The chain employs TRBV7-6 and TRBJ2-7; 11 bases match TRBD1. This CDR3 has 15 amino acids. Unmatched junction bases numbered 4, after V lost 4 bases and J lost 2 bases. The germline gives CDR1 SGHVS, CDR2 FNYEAQ.

In its sample, this clonotype was seen a few times. The rearrangement joins TRBV28 to TRBJ2-1; D is uncertain. Germline assignment: CDR1 MDHEN and CDR2 SYDVKM. Between the trimmed V and J ends, which lost 6 bases and 7 bases, there was a span of 10 bases. This CDR3 has 12 amino acids. The CDR3 protein is CASSHGDNEQFF. The CDR3 DNA sequence: TGTGCCAGCAGCCATGGGGATAATGAGCAGTTCTTC.

The gene calls are TRBV4-1 and TRBJ1-6, with D uncertain. CDR3 size: 15 residues. Germline loops: CDR1 MGHRA, CDR2 YSYEKL. Trimming removed 1 base at V and 3 bases at J, with 7 bases between. DNA for the CDR3: TGCGCCAGCAGCCAAGCCCAGAACTATAATTCACCCCTCCACTTT. It translates to CASSQAQNYNSPLHF.

This chain uses TRBV27 with TRBJ1-5; 8 nucleotides align to TRBD1. The ends lost 4 bases at V and 5 bases at J; junction bases unmatched: 7. Germline values: CDR1 MNHEY, CDR2 SMNVEV (reference sequence). The CDR3 has 15 residues. The CDR3 is CASSWAAGGHQPQHF. The CDR3 bases are TGTGCCAGCAGTTGGGCCGCAGGGGGCCATCAGCCCCAGCATTTT.

The rearrangement uses TRBV30 and TRBJ1-2; D not certain. Germline V gene lookup returns CDR1 GTSNPN and CDR2 SVGIG (reference sequence). CDR3 length equals 10 residues. V was cut by 8 bases and J by 8 bases, with 12 bases left in between. In nucleotides, the CDR3 is TGTGCCGTCGTCAGTGAGGGCTACACCTTC. Encoded protein: CAVVSEGYTF.

This chain links TRBV6-4 with TRBJ2-6, with 8 bases fitting TRBD1. Germline V lookup: CDR1 MRHNA, CDR2 SNTAGT. This CDR3 has 16 residues. The J segment lost 4 bases and the V segment lost 4 bases, leaving 6 bases of the junction unmatched. In DNA, the CDR3 is TGTGCCAGCAGTGGATCGACAGGGGCAGGGGCCAACGTCCTGACTTTC. Its protein product is CASSGSTGAGANVLTF.

This chain uses TRBV29-1 with TRBJ2-1; tentative D call: TRBD2 (6 bases). The CDR3 totals 12 residues. The germline V gene has CDR1 SQVTM and CDR2 ANQGSEA. Trimming took off 5 bases at V and 5 bases at J, with 10 bases between the two ends. The chain's CDR3 is CSVWTTDNEQFF. The CDR3 DNA follows: TGCAGCGTTTGGACTACCGACAATGAGCAGTTCTTC.

This clonotype appeared a single time. This chain uses TRBV4-1 with TRBJ1-3; 7 positions agree with TRBD1. CDR3 length: 15 residues. The J segment lost 4 bases and the V segment lost 0 bases, leaving 3 bases of the junction unmatched. Germline V gene sequence: CDR1 MGHRA, CDR2 YSYEKL. The CDR3 sequence is CASSQERGPGNTIYF. In nucleotides, the CDR3 is TGCGCCAGCAGCCAAGAGAGGGGGCCGGGAAACACCATATATTTT.

This clonotype was detected only once. The chain carries TRBV7-9 and TRBJ2-3; the D call may be TRBD1 or TRBD2 (6 bases each). The germline V gene encodes CDR1 SEHNR and CDR2 FQNEAQ (reference sequence). The CDR3 covers 16 residues. Trimming stripped 3 bases from V and 2 bases from J, with 15 bases between. CDR3 sequence reads: CASSFPWRGSTDTQYF. Written as DNA, the CDR3 is TGTGCCAGCAGCTTCCCGTGGAGGGGGTCCACAGATACGCAGTATTTT. The whole variable domain, remainder taken from reference TRBV7-9 and TRBJ2-3, is DTGVSQNPRHKITKRGQNVTFRCDPISEHNRLYWYRQTLGQGPEFLTYFQNEAQLEKSRLLSDRFSAERPKGSFSTLEIQRTEQGDSAMYLCASSFPWRGSTDTQYFGPGTRLTVL.

The chain employs TRBV7-9 and TRBJ1-5; no definite D call. This CDR3 contains 12 residues. With 5 bases removed from V and 5 bases from J, the gap between germline ends came to 7 bases. Per germline, CDR1 SEHNR and CDR2 FQNEAQ (reference sequence). The CDR3 loop is CASSLLHQPQHF. The CDR3 DNA reads as TGTGCCAGCAGCCTATTACATCAGCCCCAGCATTTT. Filled out from reference TRBV7-9 and TRBJ1-5, the complete variable domain reads DTGVSQNPRHKITKRGQNVTFRCDPISEHNRLYWYRQTLGQGPEFLTYFQNEAQLEKSRLLSDRFSAERPKGSFSTLEIQRTEQGDSAMYLCASSLLHQPQHFGDGTRLSIL.